This T cell receptor beta chain came from a study of neurological immune-mediated disorders. Looking at the study overall: Secondary progressive cases numbered 3 among the 35 or so multiple sclerosis patients, while the other 31 were relapsing-remitting. Study-wide points: Multiple sclerosis was found to have the least TCR clonal expansion, below healthy controls, and HTLV-1-associated myelopathy the most.

The unsorted libraries were made from 2 million PBMCs kept at -80 C. This clonotype was detected many times. Antigen: not known. The V gene's germline CDR1 is LGHNT and CDR2 FRNRAP. The CDR3 runs 15 residues. Trimming shortened V by 0 bases and J by 1 base, and 9 bases separated the two germline ends. TCRdb re-derived calls from the 5' RACE reads in MiXCR, one entry per CDR3 protein. The sample consists of more than 40,000 distinct CDR3 sequences, less than 2% of them appearing once. V is TRBV12-5 and J is TRBJ1-1, with D tentatively TRBD1 (6 bases). This TCR came from a woman aged 40 to 49 with multiple sclerosis. Source material: PBMCs. CDR3 sequence reads: CASGLVWGQNTEAFF. CDR3 coding DNA: TGTGCTAGTGGTTTGGTATGGGGACAGAACACTGAAGCTTTCTTT.